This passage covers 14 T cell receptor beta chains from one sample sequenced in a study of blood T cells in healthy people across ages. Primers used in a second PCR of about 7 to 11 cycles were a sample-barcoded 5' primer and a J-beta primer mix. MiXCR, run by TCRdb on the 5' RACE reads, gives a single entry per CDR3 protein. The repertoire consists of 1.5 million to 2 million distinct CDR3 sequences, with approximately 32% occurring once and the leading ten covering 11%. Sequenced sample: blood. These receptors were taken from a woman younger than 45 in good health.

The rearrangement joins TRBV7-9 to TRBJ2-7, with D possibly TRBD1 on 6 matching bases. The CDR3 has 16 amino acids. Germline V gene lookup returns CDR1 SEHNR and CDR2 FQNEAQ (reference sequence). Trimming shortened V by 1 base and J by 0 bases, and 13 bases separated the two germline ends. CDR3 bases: TGTGCCAGCAGCTTAGAAGGGACAAGAAGCTCCTACGAGCAGTACTTC. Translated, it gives CASSLEGTRSSYEQYF.

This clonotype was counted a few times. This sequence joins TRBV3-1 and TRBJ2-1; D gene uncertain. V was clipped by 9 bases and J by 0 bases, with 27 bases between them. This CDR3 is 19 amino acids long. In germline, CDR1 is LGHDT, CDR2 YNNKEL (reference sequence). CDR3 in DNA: TGTGCCAGTAAACCAAAAGAGATTTACACGGAGCCCTCCTACAATGAGCAGTTCTTC. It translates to CASKPKEIYTEPSYNEQFF.

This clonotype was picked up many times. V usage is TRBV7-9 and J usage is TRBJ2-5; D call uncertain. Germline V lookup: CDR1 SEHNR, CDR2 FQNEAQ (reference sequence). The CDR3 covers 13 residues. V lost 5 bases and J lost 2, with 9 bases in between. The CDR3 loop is CASSSLAQETQYF. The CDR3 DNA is TGTGCCAGCAGCAGTTTAGCACAAGAGACCCAGTACTTC.

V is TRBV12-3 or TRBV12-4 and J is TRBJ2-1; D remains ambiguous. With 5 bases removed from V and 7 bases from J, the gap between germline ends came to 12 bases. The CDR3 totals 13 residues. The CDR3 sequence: CASSPLVRNEQFF. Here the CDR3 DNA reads TGTGCCAGCAGTCCCCTCGTACGGAATGAGCAGTTCTTC.

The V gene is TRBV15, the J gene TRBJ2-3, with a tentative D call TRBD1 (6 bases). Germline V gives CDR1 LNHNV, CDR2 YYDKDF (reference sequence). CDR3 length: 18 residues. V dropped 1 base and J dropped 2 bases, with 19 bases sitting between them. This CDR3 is CATSRVVNSGDDTDTQYF. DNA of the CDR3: TGTGCCACCAGCAGAGTCGTCAATTCAGGGGACGACACAGATACGCAGTATTTT. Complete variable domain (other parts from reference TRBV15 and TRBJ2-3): DAMVIQNPRYQVTQFGKPVTLSCSQTLNHNVMYWYQQKSSQAPKLLFHYYDKDFNNEADTPDNFQSRRPNTSFCFLDIRSPGLGDTAMYLCATSRVVNSGDDTDTQYFGPGTRLTVL.

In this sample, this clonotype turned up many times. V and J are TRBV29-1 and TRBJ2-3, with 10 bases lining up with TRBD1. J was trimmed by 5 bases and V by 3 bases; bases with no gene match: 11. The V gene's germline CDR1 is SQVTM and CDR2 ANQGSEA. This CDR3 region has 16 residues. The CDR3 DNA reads TGCAGCGTTGACACCGGGACAGGGGAAAATGGAGATACGCAGTATTTT. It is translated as CSVDTGTGENGDTQYF.

The DNA for the CDR3 is TGTGCCAGCGGACAGAACACTGAAGCTTTCTTT. Its translation is CASGQNTEAFF. The chain combines TRBV27 with TRBJ1-1; TRBD1 is a possible D gene (5 bases). The germline V gene encodes CDR1 MNHEY and CDR2 SMNVEV (reference sequence). Trimming removed 8 bases at V and 1 base at J, with 5 bases between. The CDR3 length is 11 residues.

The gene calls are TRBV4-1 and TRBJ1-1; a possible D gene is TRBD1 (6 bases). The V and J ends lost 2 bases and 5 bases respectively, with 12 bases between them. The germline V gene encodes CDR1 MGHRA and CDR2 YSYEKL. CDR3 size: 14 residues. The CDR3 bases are TGCGCCAGCAGCCAACTAACAGGGTCGACTGAAGCTTTCTTT. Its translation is CASSQLTGSTEAFF.

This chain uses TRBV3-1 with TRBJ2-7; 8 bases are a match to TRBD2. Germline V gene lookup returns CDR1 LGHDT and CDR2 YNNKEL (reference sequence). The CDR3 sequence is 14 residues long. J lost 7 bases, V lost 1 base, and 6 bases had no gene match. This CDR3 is CASSQASGSREQYF. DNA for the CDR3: TGTGCCAGCAGCCAAGCCAGCGGGAGTCGTGAGCAGTACTTC.

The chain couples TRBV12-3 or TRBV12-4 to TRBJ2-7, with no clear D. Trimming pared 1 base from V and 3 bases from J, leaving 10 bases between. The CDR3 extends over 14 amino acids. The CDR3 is CASSLGSSNYEQYF. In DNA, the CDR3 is TGTGCCAGCAGTTTAGGGTCAAGTAACTACGAGCAGTACTTC.

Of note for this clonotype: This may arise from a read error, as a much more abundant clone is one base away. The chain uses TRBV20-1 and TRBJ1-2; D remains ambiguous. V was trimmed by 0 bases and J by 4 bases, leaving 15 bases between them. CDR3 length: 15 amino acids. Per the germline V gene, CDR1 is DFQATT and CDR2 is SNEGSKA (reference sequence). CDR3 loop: CSARDVTRGSYGYTF. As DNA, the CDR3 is TGCAGTGCTAGAGATGTGACCCGAGGGAGCTATGGCTACACCTTC.

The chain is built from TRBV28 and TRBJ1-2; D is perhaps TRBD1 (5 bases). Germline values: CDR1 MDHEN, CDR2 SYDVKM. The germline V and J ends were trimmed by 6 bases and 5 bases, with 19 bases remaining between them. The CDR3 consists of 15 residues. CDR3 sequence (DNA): TGTGCCAGCAGCCCCGTGGACAAGAGTAATTATGGCTACACCTTC. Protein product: CASSPVDKSNYGYTF.

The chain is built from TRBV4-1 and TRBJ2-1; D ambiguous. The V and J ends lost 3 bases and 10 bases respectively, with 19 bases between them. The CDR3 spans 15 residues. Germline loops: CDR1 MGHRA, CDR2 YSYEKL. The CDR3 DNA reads TGCGCCAGCAGCCACCTTATGGAAGCTTCGAGGGAGCAGTTCTTC. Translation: CASSHLMEASREQFF.

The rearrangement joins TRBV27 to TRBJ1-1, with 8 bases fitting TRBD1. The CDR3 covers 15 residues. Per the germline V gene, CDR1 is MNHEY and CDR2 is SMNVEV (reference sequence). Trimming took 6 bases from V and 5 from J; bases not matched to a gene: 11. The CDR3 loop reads CASRGLSDRETEAFF. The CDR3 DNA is TGTGCCAGCAGAGGTCTCTCGGACAGGGAAACTGAAGCTTTCTTT.